These 11 T cell receptor beta chains share one sample of origin, sequenced in a study of response to subunit inactivated influenza vaccine. TCRdb fed the RT-PCR reads into MiXCR, producing one record per CDR3 protein. The sample records roughly 170,000 distinct CDR3 sequences, about 9% being singletons. The specimen was non-naive T cells sorted from PBMCs, collected on the day of vaccination. These receptors all stem from a man aged 45-65 years who received an inactivated influenza vaccine.

This clonotype was seen only a few times. V and J are TRBV6-2 or TRBV6-3 and TRBJ2-1; TRBD2 aligns across 8 bases. The CDR3 sequence is 17 residues long. The trim removed 6 bases at V and 4 bases at J, leaving 14 bases unmatched. CDR1 is MNHEY, CDR2 SVGEGT, per germline. CDR3 sequence: CASRPHPSGFFYNEQFF. The CDR3 DNA reads as TGTGCCAGCAGGCCTCATCCTAGCGGGTTCTTTTACAATGAGCAGTTCTTC.

This chain joins TRBV7-9 and TRBJ1-4; D unclear. The CDR3 is 16 amino acids. Germline values: CDR1 SEHNR, CDR2 FQNEAQ (reference sequence). V was shortened by 3 bases and J by 7 bases, with 18 bases between the two germline ends. Here the CDR3 reads CASSLTWGGGGEKLFF. CDR3 coding DNA: TGTGCCAGCAGCTTGACCTGGGGTGGTGGTGGTGAAAAACTGTTTTTT.

This clonotype occurred many times. The rearrangement links TRBV27 to TRBJ2-1; D remains ambiguous. From germline, CDR1 is MNHEY and CDR2 SMNVEV (reference sequence). V dropped 2 bases and J dropped 9 bases, with 14 bases sitting between them. This CDR3 has 14 residues. In DNA form, the CDR3 reads TGTGCCAGCAGTTTAAGGTATAAGGCGAGTGAGCAGTTCTTC. Protein sequence: CASSLRYKASEQFF.

The rearrangement uses TRBV6-1 and TRBJ2-5; D unclear. CDR1 is MNHNS and CDR2 is SASEGT in the germline V gene. The CDR3 covers 13 residues. The chain's CDR3 is CASLSGREETQYF. As DNA, the CDR3 is TGTGCTAGCCTCTCGGGCAGAGAAGAGACCCAGTACTTC.

The chain couples TRBV27 to TRBJ1-4; perhaps TRBD1 as D (5 bases). Trimming took 3 bases from V and 7 from J, leaving 12 bases between them. CDR3 length: 14 residues. The germline V gene has CDR1 MNHEY and CDR2 SMNVEV (reference sequence). The CDR3 nucleotides read TGTGCCAGCAGTTTCCGACAGCGTAGTGAAAAACTGTTTTTT. This encodes CASSFRQRSEKLFF.

This clonotype was counted at least ten times. This chain uses TRBV28 with TRBJ1-6, with 9 bases fitting TRBD1. The junction had 14 bases not matched to a gene; V was cut back by 5 bases and J by 9 bases. Germline V gene sequence: CDR1 MDHEN, CDR2 SYDVKM. The CDR3 runs to 17 residues. The CDR3 DNA follows: TGTGCCAGCAGTCCGGGACAGGGCGGGGACACAAGTTCACCCCTCCACTTT. Protein: CASSPGQGGDTSSPLHF.

The genes are TRBV7-9 and TRBJ1-2, with 8 bases that match TRBD1. V shed 3 bases and J 4 bases; nucleotides not matched to a gene: 7. CDR3 length: 15 amino acids. Germline V gene sequence: CDR1 SEHNR, CDR2 FQNEAQ (reference sequence). As DNA, the CDR3 is TGTGCCAGCAGCTTCGCCGACAGGGGAAGCTATGGCTACACCTTC. This codes for CASSFADRGSYGYTF.

The chain recombines TRBV5-6 with TRBJ2-7, with D possibly being TRBD2 (5 bases). Trimming took off 0 bases at V and 2 bases at J, with 9 bases between the two ends. CDR3 size: 14 residues. Germline loops: CDR1 SGHDT, CDR2 YYEEEE. CDR3 amino acids: CASSLVGETYEQYF. Here the CDR3 DNA reads TGTGCCAGCAGCTTGGTCGGGGAAACCTACGAGCAGTACTTC.

V usage is TRBV12-3 or TRBV12-4 and J usage is TRBJ1-4; TRBD1 is a possible D gene (5 bases). This CDR3 region has 13 residues. With 9 bases removed from V and 7 bases from J, the gap between germline ends came to 15 bases. CDR3 protein: CARRPGTGEKLFF. The CDR3 nucleotides are TGTGCCAGAAGGCCTGGGACCGGTGAAAAACTGTTTTTT.

This clonotype was seen a few times. This chain links TRBV27 with TRBJ2-2, with 10 bases lining up with TRBD2. The CDR3 has 16 amino acids. Germline V gene lookup returns CDR1 MNHEY and CDR2 SMNVEV (reference sequence). V dropped 5 bases and J dropped 3; count of bases not matched to a gene: 6. The CDR3 coding sequence is TGTGCCAGCAGTCCAGGACTAGCGGTACACACCGGGGAGCTGTTTTTT. Encoded protein: CASSPGLAVHTGELFF.

Only a few counts were recorded for this clonotype. The chain couples TRBV6-2 or TRBV6-3 to TRBJ2-7, with D tentatively TRBD1 or TRBD2 (5 bases each). V was cut by 6 bases and J by 5 bases, with 17 bases left in between. The length of the CDR3 is 14 residues. Germline loops: CDR1 MNHEY, CDR2 SVGEGT. The CDR3: CASRSSGTRNEQYF. The CDR3 DNA is TGTGCCAGCAGGTCATCCGGGACCCGGAACGAGCAGTACTTC.